This TCR beta chain was identified in a study of blood T cell repertoires in COVID-19. Some clones are missing from TCRdb's copy, which holds only in-frame ones; the method was immunoSEQ multiplex PCR. In the table there are 250,000 or so clones, approximately 88% of which are singletons. This clone was counted a single time. Participant age was roughly 18 to 95 years, and participants resided in about two dozen US areas. A PCR-confirmed or clinician-diagnosed COVID-19 case had contacted exposed participants within 2 weeks of entry. The sample consisted of PBMCs or T cells enriched from blood (not recorded which). This receptor was obtained from a woman aged 40 to 50 who had been exposed to COVID-19.

CDR3 nucleotides: TGTGCCAGCAGCCAACTTCTCTTCAGACAGGGGAACACTGAAGCTTTCTTT. Translating it yields CASSQLLFRQGNTEAFF. J is TRBJ1-1 and V is TRBV4-2, with TRBD1 matching over 7 bases. Looked up from germline, CDR1 is LGHNA and CDR2 is YNFKEQ. Trimming at V came to 2 bases and at J to 1 base, leaving 10 bases not matched to a gene. The CDR3 length is 17 residues.